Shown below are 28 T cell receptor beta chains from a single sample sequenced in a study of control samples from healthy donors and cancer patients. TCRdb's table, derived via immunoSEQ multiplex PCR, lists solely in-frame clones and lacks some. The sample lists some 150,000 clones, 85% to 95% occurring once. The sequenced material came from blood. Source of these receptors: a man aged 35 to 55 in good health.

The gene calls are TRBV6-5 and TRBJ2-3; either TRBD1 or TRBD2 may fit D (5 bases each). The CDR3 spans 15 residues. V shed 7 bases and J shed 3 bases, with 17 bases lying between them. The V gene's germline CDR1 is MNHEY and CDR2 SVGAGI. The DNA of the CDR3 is TGTGCCAGCAATCTTGGGGGATCCGGGACAGATACGCAGTATTTT. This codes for CASNLGGSGTDTQYF.

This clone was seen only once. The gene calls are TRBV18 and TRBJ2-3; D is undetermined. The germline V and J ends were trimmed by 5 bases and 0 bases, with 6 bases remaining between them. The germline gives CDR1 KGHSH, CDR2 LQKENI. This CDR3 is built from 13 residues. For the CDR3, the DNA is TGTGCCAGCTCAGCGACTAGCACAGATACGCAGTATTTT. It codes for CASSATSTDTQYF.

CDR3 loop: CASSADRGGAKNIQYF. For the CDR3, the DNA is TGTGCCAGCAGCGCCGACAGGGGGGGAGCCAAAAACATTCAGTACTTC. The chain recombines TRBV2 with TRBJ2-4, with 9 bases matching TRBD1. CDR1 SNHLY and CDR2 FYNNEI come from the germline V gene. Trimming removed 6 bases from V and 0 bases from J; junction bases left unmatched: 6. This CDR3 region has 16 residues.

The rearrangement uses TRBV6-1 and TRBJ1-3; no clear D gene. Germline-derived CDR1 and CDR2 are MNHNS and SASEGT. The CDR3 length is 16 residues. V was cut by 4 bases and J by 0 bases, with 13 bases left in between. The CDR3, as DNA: TGTGCCAGCAGTGTCCCGCGCACTTCCTCTGGAAACACCATATATTTT. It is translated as CASSVPRTSSGNTIYF.

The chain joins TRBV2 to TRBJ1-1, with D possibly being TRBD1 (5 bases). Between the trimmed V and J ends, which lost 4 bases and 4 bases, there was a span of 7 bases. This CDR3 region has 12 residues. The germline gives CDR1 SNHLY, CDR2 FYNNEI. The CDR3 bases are TGTGCCAGCAGTGCGGGGGTCACTGAAGCTTTCTTT. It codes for CASSAGVTEAFF.

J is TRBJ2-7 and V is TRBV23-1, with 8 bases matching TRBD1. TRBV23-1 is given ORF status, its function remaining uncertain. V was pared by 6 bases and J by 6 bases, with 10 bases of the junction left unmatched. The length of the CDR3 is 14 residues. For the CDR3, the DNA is TGCGCCAGCAGCTCGACAGGGGCCCTCCGCGAGCAGTACTTC. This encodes CASSSTGALREQYF.

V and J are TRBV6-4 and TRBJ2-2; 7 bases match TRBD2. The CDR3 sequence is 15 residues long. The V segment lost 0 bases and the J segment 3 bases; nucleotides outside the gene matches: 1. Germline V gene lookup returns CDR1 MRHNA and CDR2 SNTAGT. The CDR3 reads CASSDSGGDTGELFF. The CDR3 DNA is TGTGCCAGCAGTGACTCGGGAGGGGACACCGGGGAGCTGTTTTTT.

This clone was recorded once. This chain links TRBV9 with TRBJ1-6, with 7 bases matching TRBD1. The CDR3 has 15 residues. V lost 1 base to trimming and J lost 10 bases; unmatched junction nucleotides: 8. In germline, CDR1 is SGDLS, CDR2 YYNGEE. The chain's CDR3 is CASSVKGAGNSPLHF. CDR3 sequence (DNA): TGTGCCAGCAGCGTAAAGGGGGCAGGGAACTCACCCCTCCACTTT. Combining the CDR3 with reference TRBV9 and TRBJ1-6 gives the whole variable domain DSGVTQTPKHLITATGQRVTLRCSPRSGDLSVYWYQQSLDQGLQFLIQYYNGEERAKGNILERFSAQQFPDLHSELNLSSLELGDSALYFCASSVKGAGNSPLHFGNGTRLTVT.

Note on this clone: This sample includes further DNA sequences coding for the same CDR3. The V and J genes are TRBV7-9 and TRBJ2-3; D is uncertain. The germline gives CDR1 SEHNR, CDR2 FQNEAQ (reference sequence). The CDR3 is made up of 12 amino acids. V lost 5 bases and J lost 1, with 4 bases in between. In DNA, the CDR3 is TGTGCCAGCAGCCAGGGCACAGATACGCAGTATTTT. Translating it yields CASSQGTDTQYF.

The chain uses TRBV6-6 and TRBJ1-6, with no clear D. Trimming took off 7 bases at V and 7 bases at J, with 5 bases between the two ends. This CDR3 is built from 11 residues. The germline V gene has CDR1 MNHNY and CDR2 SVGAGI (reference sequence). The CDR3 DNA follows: TGTGCCAGCAAAGGCAATTCACCCCTCCACTTT. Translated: CASKGNSPLHF.

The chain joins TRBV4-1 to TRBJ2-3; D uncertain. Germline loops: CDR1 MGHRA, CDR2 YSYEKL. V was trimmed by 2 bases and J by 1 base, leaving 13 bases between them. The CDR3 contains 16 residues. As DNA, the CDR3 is TGCGCCAGCAGCCAACGCCCCCTGGGCGGCACAGATACGCAGTATTTT. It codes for CASSQRPLGGTDTQYF.

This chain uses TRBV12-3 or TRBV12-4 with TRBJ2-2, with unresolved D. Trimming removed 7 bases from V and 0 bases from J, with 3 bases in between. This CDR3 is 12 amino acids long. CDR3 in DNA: TGTGCCAGCAAGACGAACACCGGGGAGCTGTTTTTT. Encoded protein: CASKTNTGELFF.

The CDR3 spells CASSPGGSAYEQYF. The CDR3 DNA is TGTGCCAGCTCACCTGGGGGGAGCGCCTACGAGCAGTACTTC. The chain uses TRBV18 and TRBJ2-7, with D perhaps TRBD2 (6 bases). The CDR3 is made up of 14 amino acids. The V gene lost 3 bases and the J gene lost 2 bases, with 11 bases spanning the gap. CDR1 KGHSH and CDR2 LQKENI come from the germline V gene.

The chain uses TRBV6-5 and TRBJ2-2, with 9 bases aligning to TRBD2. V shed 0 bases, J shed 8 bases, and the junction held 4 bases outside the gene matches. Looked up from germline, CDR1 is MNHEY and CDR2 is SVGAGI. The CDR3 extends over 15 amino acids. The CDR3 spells CASSYSPSGEGELFF. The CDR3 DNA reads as TGTGCCAGCAGTTACTCCCCTAGCGGGGAGGGGGAGCTGTTTTTT.

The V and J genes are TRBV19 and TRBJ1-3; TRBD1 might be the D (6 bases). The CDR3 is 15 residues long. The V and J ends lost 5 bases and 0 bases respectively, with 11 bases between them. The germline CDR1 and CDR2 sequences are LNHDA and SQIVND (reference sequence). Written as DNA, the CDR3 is TGTGCCAGTAGTGGACAGAGCTTCTCTGGAAACACCATATATTTT. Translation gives CASSGQSFSGNTIYF.

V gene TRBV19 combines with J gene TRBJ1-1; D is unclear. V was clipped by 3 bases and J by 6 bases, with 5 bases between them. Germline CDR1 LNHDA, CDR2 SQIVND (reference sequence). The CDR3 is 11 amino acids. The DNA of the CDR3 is TGTGCCAGTAGTATCGGTTCTGAAGCTTTCTTT. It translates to CASSIGSEAFF. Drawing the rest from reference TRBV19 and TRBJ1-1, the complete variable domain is DGGITQSPKYLFRKEGQNVTLSCEQNLNHDAMYWYRQDPGQGLRLIYYSQIVNDFQKGDIAEGYSVSREKKESFPLTVTSAQKNPTAFYLCASSIGSEAFFGQGTRLTVV.

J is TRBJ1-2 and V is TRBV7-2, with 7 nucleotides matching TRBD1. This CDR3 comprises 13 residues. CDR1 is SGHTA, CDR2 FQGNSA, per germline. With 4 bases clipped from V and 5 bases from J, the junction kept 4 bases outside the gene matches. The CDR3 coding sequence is TGTGCCAGCAGCTCCACAGGGGATTATGGCTACACCTTC. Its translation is CASSSTGDYGYTF.

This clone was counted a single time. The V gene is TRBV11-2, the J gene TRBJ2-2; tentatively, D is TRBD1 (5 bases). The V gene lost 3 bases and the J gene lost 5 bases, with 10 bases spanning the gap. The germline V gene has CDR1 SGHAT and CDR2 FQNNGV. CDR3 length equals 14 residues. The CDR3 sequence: CASSFQGSTGELFF. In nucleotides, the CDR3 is TGTGCCAGCAGCTTTCAGGGATCGACCGGGGAGCTGTTTTTT.

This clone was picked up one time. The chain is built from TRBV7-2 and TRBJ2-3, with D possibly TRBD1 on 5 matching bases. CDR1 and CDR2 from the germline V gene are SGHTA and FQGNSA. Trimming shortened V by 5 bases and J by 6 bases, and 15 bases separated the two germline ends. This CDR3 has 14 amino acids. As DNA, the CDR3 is TGTGCCAGCAGCCGGCAGGGCGGTGGGGATACGCAGTATTTT. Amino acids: CASSRQGGGDTQYF.

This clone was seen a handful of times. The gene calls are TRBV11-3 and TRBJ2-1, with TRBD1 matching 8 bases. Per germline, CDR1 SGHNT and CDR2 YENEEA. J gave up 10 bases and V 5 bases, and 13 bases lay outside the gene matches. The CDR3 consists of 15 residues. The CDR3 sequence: CASSATDRVLNEQFF. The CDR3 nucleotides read TGTGCCAGCAGCGCCACGGACAGGGTGCTTAACGAGCAGTTCTTC.

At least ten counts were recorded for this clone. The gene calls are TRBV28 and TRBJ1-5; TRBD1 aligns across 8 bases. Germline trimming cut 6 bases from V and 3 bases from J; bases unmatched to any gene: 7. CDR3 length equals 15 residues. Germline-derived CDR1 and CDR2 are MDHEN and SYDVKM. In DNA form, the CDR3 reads TGTGCCAGCAGGTCACAGGGGGTTAACAATCAGCCCCAGCATTTT. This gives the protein CASRSQGVNNQPQHF.

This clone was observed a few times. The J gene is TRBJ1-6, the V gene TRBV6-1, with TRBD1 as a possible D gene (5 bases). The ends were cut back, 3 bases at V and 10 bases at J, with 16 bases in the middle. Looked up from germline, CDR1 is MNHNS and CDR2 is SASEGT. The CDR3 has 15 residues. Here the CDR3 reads CASSEQGSGYSPLHF. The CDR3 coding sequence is TGTGCCAGCAGTGAGCAGGGTTCGGGGTACTCACCCCTCCACTTT.

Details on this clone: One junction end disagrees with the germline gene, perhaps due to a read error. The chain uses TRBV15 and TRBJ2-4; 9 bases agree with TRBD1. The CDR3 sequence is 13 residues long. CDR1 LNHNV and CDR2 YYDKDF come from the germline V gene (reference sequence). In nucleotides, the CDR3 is TGTGCCACCAGCAGAGATGACGGGACAGGGTCCCACTTC. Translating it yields CATSRDDGTGSHF. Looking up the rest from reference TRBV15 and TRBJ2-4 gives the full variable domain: DAMVIQNPRYQVTQFGKPVTLSCSQTLNHNVMYWYQQKSSQAPKLLFHYYDKDFNNEADTPDNFQSRRPNTSFCFLDIRSPGLGDTAMYLCATSRDDGTGSHFGAGTRLSVL.

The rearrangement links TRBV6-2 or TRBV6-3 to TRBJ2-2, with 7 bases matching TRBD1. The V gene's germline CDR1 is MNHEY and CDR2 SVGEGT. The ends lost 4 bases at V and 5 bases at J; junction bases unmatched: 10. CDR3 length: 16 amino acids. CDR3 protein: CASSSTKTGLTGELFF. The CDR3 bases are TGTGCCAGCAGTTCCACGAAGACAGGGTTGACCGGGGAGCTGTTTTTT.

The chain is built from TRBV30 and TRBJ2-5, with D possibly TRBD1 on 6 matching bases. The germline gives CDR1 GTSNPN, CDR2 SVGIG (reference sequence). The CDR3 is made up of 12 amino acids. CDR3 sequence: CAWGQNKETQYF. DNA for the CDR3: TGTGCTTGGGGGCAGAACAAAGAGACCCAGTACTTC.

The CDR3 sequence: CASSILAPVAKNIQYF. In nucleotides, the CDR3 is TGTGCCAGTAGTATATTGGCACCCGTAGCCAAAAACATTCAGTACTTC. The chain couples TRBV19 to TRBJ2-4; D uncertain. Germline V lookup: CDR1 LNHDA, CDR2 SQIVND (reference sequence). V was cut by 2 bases and J by 0 bases, with 11 bases left in between. CDR3 length equals 16 residues.

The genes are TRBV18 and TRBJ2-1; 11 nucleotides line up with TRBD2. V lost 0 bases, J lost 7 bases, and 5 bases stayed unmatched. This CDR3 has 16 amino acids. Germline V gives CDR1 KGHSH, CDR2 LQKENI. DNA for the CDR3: TGTGCCAGCTCACCACCGTCTAGCGGGGGGAGGAATGAGCAGTTCTTC. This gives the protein CASSPPSSGGRNEQFF.

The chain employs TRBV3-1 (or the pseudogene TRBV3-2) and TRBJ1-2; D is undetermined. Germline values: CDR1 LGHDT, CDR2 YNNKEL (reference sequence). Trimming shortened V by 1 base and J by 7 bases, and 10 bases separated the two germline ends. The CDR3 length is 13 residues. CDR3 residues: CASSQVSSTGYTF. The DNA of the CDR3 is TGTGCCAGCAGCCAAGTCTCCTCAACTGGCTACACCTTC.